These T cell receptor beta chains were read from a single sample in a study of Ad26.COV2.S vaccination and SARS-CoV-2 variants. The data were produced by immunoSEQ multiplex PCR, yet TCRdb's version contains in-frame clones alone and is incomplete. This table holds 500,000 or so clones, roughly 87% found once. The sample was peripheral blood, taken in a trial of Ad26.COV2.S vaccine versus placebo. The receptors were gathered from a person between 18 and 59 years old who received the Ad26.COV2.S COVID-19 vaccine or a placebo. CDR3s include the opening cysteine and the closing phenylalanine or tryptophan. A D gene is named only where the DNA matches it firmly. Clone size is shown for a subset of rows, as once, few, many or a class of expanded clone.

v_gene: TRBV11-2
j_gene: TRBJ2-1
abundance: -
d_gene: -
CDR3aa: CASSLGANEQFF
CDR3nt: TGTGCCAGCAGCTTAGGGGCAAATGAGCAGTTCTTC

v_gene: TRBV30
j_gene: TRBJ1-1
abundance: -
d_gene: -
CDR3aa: CAWISGGNTEAFF
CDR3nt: TGTGCCTGGATATCAGGCGGGAACACTGAAGCTTTCTTT

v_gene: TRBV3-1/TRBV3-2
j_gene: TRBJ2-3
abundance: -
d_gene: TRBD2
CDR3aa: CASSQAASGRPNTQYF
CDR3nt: TGTGCCAGCAGCCAAGCGGCTAGCGGGAGACCCAATACGCAGTATTTT

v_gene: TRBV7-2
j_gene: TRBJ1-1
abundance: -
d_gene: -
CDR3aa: CASRLQATHTEAFF
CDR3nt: TGTGCCAGCAGGCTACAGGCGACCCACACTGAAGCTTTCTTT

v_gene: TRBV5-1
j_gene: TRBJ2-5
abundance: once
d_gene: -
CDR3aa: CASSLTARAQETQYF
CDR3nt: TGCGCCAGCAGCTTAACCGCCAGGGCCCAAGAGACCCAGTACTTC

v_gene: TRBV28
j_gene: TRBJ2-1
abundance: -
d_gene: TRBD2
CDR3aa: CASSFAAGVVGEQFF
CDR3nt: TGTGCCAGCAGTTTCGCGGCGGGAGTAGTCGGTGAGCAGTTCTTC

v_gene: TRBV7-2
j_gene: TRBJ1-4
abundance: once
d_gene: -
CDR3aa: CASSPRGWTNEKLFF
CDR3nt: TGTGCCAGCAGCCCAAGAGGGTGGACTAATGAAAAACTGTTTTTT

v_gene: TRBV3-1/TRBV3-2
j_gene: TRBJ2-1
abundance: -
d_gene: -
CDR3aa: CASKGTQGEQFF
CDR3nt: TGTGCCAGCAAGGGCACACAGGGTGAGCAGTTCTTC

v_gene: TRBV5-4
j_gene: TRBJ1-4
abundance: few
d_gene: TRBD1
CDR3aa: CASSSPQGAGGEKLFF
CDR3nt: TGTGCCAGCAGCTCCCCCCAGGGGGCGGGAGGTGAAAAACTGTTTTTT

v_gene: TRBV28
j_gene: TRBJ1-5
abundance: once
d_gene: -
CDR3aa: CASSFRGRGGNQPQHF
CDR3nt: TGTGCCAGCAGTTTCCGCGGGCGCGGGGGCAATCAGCCCCAGCATTTT

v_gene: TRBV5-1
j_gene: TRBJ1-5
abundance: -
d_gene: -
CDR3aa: CASSLSGNQPQHF
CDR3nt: TGCGCCAGCAGCTTATCTGGGAATCAGCCCCAGCATTTT

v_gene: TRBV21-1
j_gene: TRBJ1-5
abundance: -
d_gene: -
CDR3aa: CASRGGGGEGQPQHF
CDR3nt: TGTGCCAGCAGAGGAGGGGGGGGAGAAGGGCAGCCCCAGCATTTT

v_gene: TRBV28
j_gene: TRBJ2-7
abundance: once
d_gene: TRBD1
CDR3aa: CASSLSGQGKRYEQYF
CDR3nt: TGTGCCAGCAGTTTATCCGGACAGGGGAAGCGGTACGAGCAGTACTTC

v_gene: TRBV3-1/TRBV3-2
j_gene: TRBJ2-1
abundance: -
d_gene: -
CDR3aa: CASSQPGIGYEQFF
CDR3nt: TGTGCCAGCAGCCAACCCGGGATAGGCTATGAGCAGTTCTTC

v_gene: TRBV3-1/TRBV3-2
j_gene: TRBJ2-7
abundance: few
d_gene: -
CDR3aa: CASSQPQGRSYEQYF
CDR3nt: TGTGCCAGCAGCCAACCTCAGGGAAGATCCTACGAGCAGTACTTC

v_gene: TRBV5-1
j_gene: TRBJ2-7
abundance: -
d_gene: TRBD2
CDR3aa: CASSPELAQSYEQYF
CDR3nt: TGCGCCAGCAGCCCTGAACTAGCGCAATCCTACGAGCAGTACTTC

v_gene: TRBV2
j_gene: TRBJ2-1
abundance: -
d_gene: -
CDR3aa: CASSLKRSSYNEQFF
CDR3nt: TGTGCCAGCAGTCTCAAGCGGAGCTCCTACAATGAGCAGTTCTTC

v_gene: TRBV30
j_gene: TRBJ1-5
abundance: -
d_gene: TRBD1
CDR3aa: CAWTGPGQVFNQPQHF
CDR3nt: TGTGCCTGGACGGGTCCAGGACAGGTGTTCAATCAGCCCCAGCATTTT

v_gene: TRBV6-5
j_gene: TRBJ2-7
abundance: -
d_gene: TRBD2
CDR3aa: CASSGLAGPSYEQYF
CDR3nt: TGTGCCAGCAGCGGACTAGCGGGACCTTCCTACGAGCAGTACTTC

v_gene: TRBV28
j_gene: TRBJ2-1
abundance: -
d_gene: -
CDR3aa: CASSFEANNEQFF
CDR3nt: TGTGCCAGCAGTTTCGAAGCTAACAATGAGCAGTTCTTC

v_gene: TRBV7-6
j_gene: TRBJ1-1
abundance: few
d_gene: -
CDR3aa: CASSLVGRTEAFF
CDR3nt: TGTGCCAGCAGCTTAGTAGGCAGAACGGAAGCTTTCTTT

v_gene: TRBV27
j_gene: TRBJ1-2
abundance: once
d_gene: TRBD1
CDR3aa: CASRTGHGYTF
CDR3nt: TGTGCCAGCAGGACAGGGCACGGCTACACCTTC

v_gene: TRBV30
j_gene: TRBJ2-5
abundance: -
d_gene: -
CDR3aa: CAWSRGQETQYF
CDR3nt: TGTGCCTGGAGTAGGGGGCAAGAGACCCAGTACTTC

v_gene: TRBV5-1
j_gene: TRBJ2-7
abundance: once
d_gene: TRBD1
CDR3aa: CASSPPGQGYEQYF
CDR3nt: TGCGCCAGCAGCCCACCGGGACAGGGGTACGAGCAGTACTTC

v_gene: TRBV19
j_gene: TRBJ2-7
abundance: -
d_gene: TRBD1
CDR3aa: CASSILPRQGVPYEQYF
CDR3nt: TGTGCCAGTAGTATTCTTCCACGACAGGGGGTGCCCTACGAGCAGTACTTC

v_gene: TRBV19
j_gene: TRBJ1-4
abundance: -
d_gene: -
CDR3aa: CATQGGLPSTNEKLFF
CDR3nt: TGTGCCACCCAAGGCGGGTTGCCTTCGACTAATGAAAAACTGTTTTTT

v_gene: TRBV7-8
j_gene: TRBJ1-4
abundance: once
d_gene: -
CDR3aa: CASSSTGSNEKLFF
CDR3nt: TGTGCCAGCAGCTCGACAGGTTCTAATGAAAAACTGTTTTTT